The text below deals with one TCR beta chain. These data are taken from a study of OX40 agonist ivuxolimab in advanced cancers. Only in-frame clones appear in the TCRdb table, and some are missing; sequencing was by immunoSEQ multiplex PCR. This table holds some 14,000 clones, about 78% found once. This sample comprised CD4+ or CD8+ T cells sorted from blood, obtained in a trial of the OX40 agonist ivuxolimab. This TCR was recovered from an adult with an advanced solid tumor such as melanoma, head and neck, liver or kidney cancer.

CDR3 sequence: CARLQANTGELFF. The CDR3 DNA is TGTGCCCGTCTCCAAGCGAACACCGGGGAGCTGTTTTTT. The chain is built from TRBV7-9 and TRBJ2-2; D gene uncertain. Looked up from germline, CDR1 is SEHNR and CDR2 is FQNEAQ (reference sequence). The length of the CDR3 is 13 residues. The germline V and J ends were trimmed by 11 bases and 0 bases, with 10 bases remaining between them.